The entry below gives a single TCR beta chain sequence along with its context. As yet, its antigen is unknown. At least 5.5 micrograms of total RNA were extracted per sample. A J-beta primer mix and a sample-barcoded 5' primer were used in a second PCR of about 6 to 12 cycles. Each cDNA was tagged by a template-switch adaptor containing 12 random nucleotides. MiXCR, applied by TCRdb to the 5' RACE reads, yields one record per CDR3 protein. The table includes 1.8 million or so distinct CDR3 sequences, approximately 40% detected once. This record belongs to a study of blood T cells in healthy people across ages. Study conclusions and caveats: Unknown donor CMV status possibly confounded expanded clonotype changes.

Deletions cut 0 bases from V and 3 bases from J, with 5 bases between. Germline CDR1 and CDR2: MNHNS and SASEGT. This CDR3 comprises 13 residues. This TCR derives from a human donor in good health. Sequences were obtained from blood. The chain combines TRBV6-1 with TRBJ1-1, with D unclear. CDR3 nucleotides: TGTGCCAGCAGTGAAGCGCTTTACACTGAAGCTTTCTTT. Protein: CASSEALYTEAFF.